This TCR beta chain was captured in a study of regulatory T cells in long-lasting Graves disease. This clonotype appeared many times. Described time point: newly diagnosed GD, antithyroid drugs for less than 3 months. TCR sequences were obtained from RNA taken from PBMCs. Per the germline V gene, CDR1 is SGHAT and CDR2 is FQNNGV. V was shortened by 1 base and J by 9 bases, with 10 bases between the two germline ends. There are 13 residues in the CDR3. Construction of the TCR beta libraries employed iRepertoire HTBI primers in conjunction with Arm-PCR of CDR3 regions. Using its own MiXCR run on the multiplex PCR reads, TCRdb lists one record per CDR3 protein. The sample has 550,000 or so distinct CDR3 sequences, more than 10% seen once; the top ten hold approximately 9%. These data were also filed under a second study, of T cells in Graves' hyperthyroidism and ophthalmopathy. As that study records: These patients, aged 18 to 65, had recently diagnosed hyperthyroidism lasting under 2 months. Reasons for excluding patients were uncontrolled infection, other autoimmune disease, pregnancy or lactation. A set of HTBI primers served as the primers for a first-round RT-PCR of the TCR CDR3. Most clonotypes expanded in thyroid above 0.001 were likewise present in blood.

This chain uses TRBV11-2 with TRBJ2-1; D call uncertain. The source material was peripheral blood mononuclear cells (PBMCs), sampled at new diagnosis, from a patient treated with antithyroid drugs. The clonotype was recovered from a woman younger than 45 with Graves disease. CDR3: CASSLGGGIEQFF. The CDR3 DNA sequence: TGTGCCAGCAGCTTAGGGGGTGGGATTGAGCAGTTCTTC.